The 30 T cell receptor beta chains listed next were all sequenced from one sample in a study of blood T cell repertoires in COVID-19 (dated by TCRdb to 2020 to 2022). Libraries were constructed by the immunoSEQ multiplex PCR assay. As stored in TCRdb, this immuneACCESS dataset retains in-frame rearrangements with V and J assigned. A fraction of the clones does not appear; measured against another copy, unresolved V genes explain less than half of the discrepancy, and the remainder lacks a known reason. Present in this sample are around 270,000 clones, approximately 86% of which were seen just once. The biggest ten clones account for 0.7% to 0.9% of the sample. The sequenced sample consisted of peripheral blood. The receptors were gathered from a human donor with COVID-19, enrolled during active disease. The donor label of this sample is uncertain.

CDR3 region: CASRPGVQGSEAFF. DNA for the CDR3: TGTGCCAGCAGACCCGGGGTCCAGGGGTCTGAAGCTTTCTTT. This chain uses TRBV5-4 with TRBJ1-1, with TRBD1 as a possible D gene (6 bases). CDR1 and CDR2 (germline): SGHNT, YYREEE (reference sequence). V lost 5 bases and J lost 6, with 17 bases in between. The CDR3 length is 14 residues. Using reference TRBV5-4 and TRBJ1-1 for the parts outside the CDR3, the full variable domain is ETGVTQSPTHLIKTRGQQVTLRCSSQSGHNTVSWYQQALGQGPQFIFQYYREEENGRGNFPPRFSGLQFPNYSSELNVNALELDDSALYLCASRPGVQGSEAFFGQGTRLTVV.

The chain combines TRBV5-6 with TRBJ1-4; 7 bases line up with TRBD1. V was clipped by 3 bases and J by 4 bases; unmatched bases: 9. CDR3 length: 16 residues. Germline V lookup: CDR1 SGHDT, CDR2 YYEEEE. The CDR3 spells CASSSDTGAINEKLFF. DNA for the CDR3: TGTGCCAGCAGCTCTGATACAGGGGCGATTAATGAAAAACTGTTTTTT.

The CDR3 DNA reads TGCGCCAGCAGCCCTAGCGGGTCTAGCACAGATACGCAGTATTTT. Residues: CASSPSGSSTDTQYF. J is TRBJ2-3 and V is TRBV10-1; 8 bases are a match to TRBD2. The CDR3 runs 15 residues. With V trimmed by 6 bases and J by 0 bases, 5 bases remained unmatched. CDR1 is WNHNN, CDR2 SYGVQD, per germline (reference sequence).

This clone was detected only a few times. The chain uses TRBV9 and TRBJ1-1; 8 bases map to TRBD1. Looked up from germline, CDR1 is SGDLS and CDR2 is YYNGEE. V was pared by 5 bases and J by 3 bases, with 9 bases of the junction left unmatched. The CDR3 extends over 15 amino acids. In DNA, the CDR3 is TGTGCCAGCAGAGAGAGACAGGGGACCGACACTGAAGCTTTCTTT. Translating gives CASRERQGTDTEAFF.

In this sample, this clone turned up a few times. The genes are TRBV6-6 and TRBJ2-7, with 7 bases lining up with TRBD1. This CDR3 is built from 15 residues. The J segment lost 1 base and the V segment lost 6 bases, leaving 9 bases of the junction unmatched. From germline, CDR1 is MNHNY and CDR2 SVGAGI (reference sequence). The CDR3 sequence is CASRVYRDSSYEQYF. In DNA form, the CDR3 reads TGTGCCAGCAGAGTCTACCGGGACAGTTCCTACGAGCAGTACTTC.

V usage is TRBV4-1 and J usage is TRBJ1-2; TRBD1 aligns across 12 bases. Germline CDR1 is MGHRA and CDR2 is YSYEKL. The V segment lost 0 bases and the J segment 0 bases; nucleotides outside the gene matches: 8. The CDR3 is 19 amino acids. CDR3: CASSQDLTGQGASNYGYTF. DNA of the CDR3: TGCGCCAGCAGCCAAGATCTTACGGGACAGGGGGCCTCTAACTATGGCTACACCTTC.

CDR3 DNA sequence: TGTGCCAGCAGTTTTGGCCCCCAGGATTATGGCTACACCTTC. It translates to CASSFGPQDYGYTF. The rearrangement uses TRBV27 and TRBJ1-2; D is ambiguous. The V end was cut by 3 bases, the J end by 5 bases, with 13 bases between. The CDR3 runs to 14 residues. Germline V gene data show CDR1 as MNHEY and CDR2 as SMNVEV (reference sequence).

This clone was counted only a few times. J is TRBJ1-3 and V is TRBV7-9; D unresolved. Per germline, CDR1 SEHNR and CDR2 FQNEAQ (reference sequence). This CDR3 has 16 residues. The V gene lost 5 bases and the J gene lost 3 bases, with 17 bases spanning the gap. CDR3 DNA sequence: TGTGCCAGCAGCGGGGAGGTAGCCCTGGGTGGAAACACCATATATTTT. Translated: CASSGEVALGGNTIYF.

This clone appeared a single time. The V gene is TRBV5-1, the J gene TRBJ1-2, with unresolved D. The germline gives CDR1 SGHRS, CDR2 YFSETQ. The CDR3 sequence is 15 residues long. The V end was cut by 0 bases, the J end by 3 bases, with 12 bases between. Here the CDR3 DNA reads TGCGCCAGCAGCTTGGCTCTGGGCACGTACTATGGCTACACCTTC. Protein product: CASSLALGTYYGYTF. Looking up the rest from reference TRBV5-1 and TRBJ1-2 gives the full variable domain: KAGVTQTPRYLIKTRGQQVTLSCSPISGHRSVSWYQQTPGQGLQFLFEYFSETQRNKGNFPGRFSGRQFSNSRSEMNVSTLELGDSALYLCASSLALGTYYGYTFGSGTRLTVV.

V usage is TRBV15 and J usage is TRBJ2-5; D gene uncertain. This CDR3 is built from 14 residues. Germline lookup yields CDR1 LNHNV and CDR2 YYDKDF (reference sequence). Trimming stripped 1 base from V and 2 bases from J, with 8 bases between. This CDR3 is CATSRVEPQETQYF. The CDR3 nucleotides read TGTGCCACCAGCAGAGTAGAACCGCAAGAGACCCAGTACTTC.

This clone was detected only once. The chain links TRBV11-3 to TRBJ2-7; D gene ambiguous. This CDR3 is 14 amino acids long. V shed 4 bases and J shed 4 bases, with 14 bases lying between them. CDR1 and CDR2 (germline): SGHNT, YENEEA. CDR3 DNA: TGTGCCAGCAGCTCCGGTGCAGACATTTACGAGCAGTACTTC. It codes for CASSSGADIYEQYF. Combining the CDR3 with reference TRBV11-3 and TRBJ2-7 gives the whole variable domain EAGVVQSPRYKIIEKKQPVAFWCNPISGHNTLYWYLQNLGQGPELLIRYENEEAVDDSQLPKDRFSAERLKGVDSTLKIQPAELGDSAVYLCASSSGADIYEQYFGPGTRLTVT.

The chain is built from TRBV7-2 and TRBJ2-7, with 12 bases lining up with TRBD2. CDR3 size: 15 residues. After removal of 4 bases from V and 5 bases from J, the junction contained 6 bases not matched to a gene. CDR1 is SGHTA, CDR2 FQGNSA, per germline. The CDR3 here is CASSSRLAGANEQYF. CDR3 sequence (DNA): TGTGCCAGCAGCTCCAGACTAGCGGGAGCCAACGAGCAGTACTTC.

V gene TRBV25-1 combines with J gene TRBJ2-1; 8 nucleotides match TRBD1. Per the germline V gene, CDR1 is MGHDK and CDR2 is SYGVNS. J lost 2 bases, V lost 0 bases, and 0 bases had no gene match. CDR3 size: 15 residues. CDR3 region: CASSEYRGPYNEQFF. DNA of the CDR3: TGTGCCAGCAGTGAATACAGGGGGCCCTACAATGAGCAGTTCTTC.

The chain is built from TRBV19 and TRBJ1-1; D gene uncertain. Trimming pared 8 bases from V and 1 base from J, leaving 20 bases between. CDR1 and CDR2 from the germline V gene are LNHDA and SQIVND (reference sequence). CDR3 length equals 16 residues. CDR3 residues: CASGRTGFEANTEAFF. The CDR3 DNA follows: TGTGCCAGTGGGAGGACGGGCTTTGAAGCGAACACTGAAGCTTTCTTT. Variable domain in full (rest from reference TRBV19 and TRBJ1-1): DGGITQSPKYLFRKEGQNVTLSCEQNLNHDAMYWYRQDPGQGLRLIYYSQIVNDFQKGDIAEGYSVSREKKESFPLTVTSAQKNPTAFYLCASGRTGFEANTEAFFGQGTRLTVV.

The gene calls are TRBV18 and TRBJ1-2; maybe TRBD1 (6 bases). The CDR3 is made up of 17 amino acids. Germline CDR1 is KGHSH and CDR2 is LQKENI. With 4 bases removed from V and 0 bases from J, the gap between germline ends came to 18 bases. The CDR3: CASSLTANRASNYGYTF. The DNA for the CDR3 is TGTGCCAGCTCACTGACAGCCAACAGGGCCTCTAACTATGGCTACACCTTC.

The rearrangement links TRBV7-9 to TRBJ2-1, with TRBD2 matching 13 bases. Germline V lookup: CDR1 SEHNR, CDR2 FQNEAQ (reference sequence). The CDR3 consists of 15 residues. The J segment lost 8 bases and the V segment lost 5 bases, leaving 6 bases of the junction unmatched. The CDR3 spells CASSATSGRSDEQFF. Here the CDR3 DNA reads TGTGCCAGCAGCGCGACTAGCGGGAGGTCCGATGAGCAGTTCTTC. Combining the CDR3 with reference TRBV7-9 and TRBJ2-1 gives the whole variable domain DTGVSQNPRHKITKRGQNVTFRCDPISEHNRLYWYRQTLGQGPEFLTYFQNEAQLEKSRLLSDRFSAERPKGSFSTLEIQRTEQGDSAMYLCASSATSGRSDEQFFGPGTRLTVL.

This chain joins TRBV28 and TRBJ1-1; D gene unclear. CDR1 and CDR2 from the germline V gene are MDHEN and SYDVKM. Trimming pared 3 bases from V and 1 base from J, leaving 9 bases between. The CDR3 is 14 amino acids. The CDR3 sequence: CASSFSTGNTEAFF. In nucleotides, the CDR3 is TGTGCCAGCAGTTTCTCGACGGGGAACACTGAAGCTTTCTTT.

The chain carries TRBV7-3 and TRBJ2-3; TRBD1 might be the D (5 bases). V lost 5 bases, J lost 11 bases, and 17 bases lay in between. This CDR3 comprises 13 residues. Germline CDR1 reads SGHTA; CDR2 reads FQGTGA. CDR3 in amino acids: CASSPPQGGLQYF. CDR3 DNA: TGTGCCAGCAGCCCTCCCCAGGGCGGCCTGCAGTATTTT.

V usage is TRBV28 and J usage is TRBJ1-1; 7 nucleotides align to TRBD1. V was clipped by 10 bases and J by 4 bases; unmatched bases: 9. CDR1 is MDHEN, CDR2 SYDVKM, per germline. The CDR3 runs to 13 residues. The CDR3 is CAKARAGGTEAFF. The CDR3 bases are TGTGCCAAAGCGAGGGCAGGGGGCACTGAAGCTTTCTTT.

V usage is TRBV3-1 (or the pseudogene TRBV3-2) and J usage is TRBJ2-6; perhaps TRBD2 as D (6 bases). V was trimmed by 2 bases and J by 0 bases, leaving 11 bases between them. CDR1 is LGHDT, CDR2 YNNKEL, per germline (reference sequence). This CDR3 spans 17 amino acids. In nucleotides, the CDR3 is TGTGCCAGCAGCCAATGGAGGACTAACTCTGGGGCCAACGTCCTGACTTTC. Translating gives CASSQWRTNSGANVLTF.

The count of this clone is one. The chain combines TRBV15 with TRBJ1-2; D remains ambiguous. The germline gives CDR1 LNHNV, CDR2 YYDKDF (reference sequence). CDR3 length: 17 amino acids. Trimming shortened V by 1 base and J by 6 bases, and 21 bases separated the two germline ends. CDR3 loop: CATSRVGQAGMLDGYTF. CDR3 nucleotide sequence: TGTGCCACCAGCAGAGTGGGTCAAGCGGGGATGTTGGATGGCTACACCTTC.

This sequence joins TRBV7-3 and TRBJ2-3; 11 bases are shared with TRBD2. J gave up 1 base and V 8 bases, and 17 bases lay outside the gene matches. The V gene's germline CDR1 is SGHTA and CDR2 FQGTGA. The CDR3 extends over 19 amino acids. The CDR3 reads CASSKRELAGEGGTDTQYF. The CDR3 region has the DNA TGTGCCAGCTCCAAGAGGGAACTAGCGGGAGAAGGGGGCACAGATACGCAGTATTTT.

The gene calls are TRBV28 and TRBJ2-7; 9 positions agree with TRBD1. V lost 6 bases and J lost 1; bases outside the gene matches: 7. The CDR3 consists of 15 residues. Germline V gene sequence: CDR1 MDHEN, CDR2 SYDVKM. CDR3 DNA: TGTGCCAGCAGCCCCCCAGGGACAGGGTCCTACGAGCAGTACTTC. Its translation: CASSPPGTGSYEQYF.

The chain employs TRBV7-9 and TRBJ1-4; 8 bases agree with TRBD1. Per germline, CDR1 SEHNR and CDR2 FQNEAQ (reference sequence). This CDR3 is built from 15 residues. The J segment lost 8 bases and the V segment lost 4 bases, leaving 9 bases of the junction unmatched. The CDR3 region has the DNA TGTGCCAGCAGCTCCACAGGGGGGGCAGGGGAAAAACTGTTTTTT. Encoded protein: CASSSTGGAGEKLFF.

J is TRBJ1-6 and V is TRBV19; D unclear. V was clipped by 3 bases and J by 4 bases, with 16 bases between them. From germline, CDR1 is LNHDA and CDR2 SQIVND (reference sequence). The CDR3 loop spans 17 amino acids. CDR3 DNA: TGTGCCAGTAGTATTGACCCTTCCGGAGGGTATAATTCACCCCTCCACTTT. Its protein is CASSIDPSGGYNSPLHF.

The CDR3 loop is CASRSGIYNEQFF. The DNA for the CDR3 is TGTGCCAGCAGGAGCGGGATCTACAATGAGCAGTTCTTC. This sequence joins TRBV12-3 or TRBV12-4 and TRBJ2-1; 7 bases align to TRBD2. V trimming: 6 bases; J trimming: 3 bases; junction bases outside the gene matches: 2. The CDR3 extends over 13 amino acids.

The chain links TRBV30 to TRBJ1-3, with D perhaps TRBD1 (6 bases). The ends were cut back, 5 bases at V and 2 bases at J, with 16 bases in the middle. The germline gives CDR1 GTSNPN, CDR2 SVGIG (reference sequence). CDR3 size: 15 residues. The CDR3 bases are TGTGCCTGGCGCGGTCAGGGGCGGCCTGGAAACACCATATATTTT. The encoded protein is CAWRGQGRPGNTIYF.

The chain is built from TRBV5-1 and TRBJ1-4; D might be TRBD1 (5 bases). Germline assignment: CDR1 SGHRS and CDR2 YFSETQ. The CDR3 is 15 amino acids. V lost 0 bases and J 8 bases, leaving 14 bases between the germline ends. The CDR3 nucleotides are TGCGCCAGCAGCTTGGTGCAGGGTGAAGGAGAAAAACTGTTTTTT. The encoded protein is CASSLVQGEGEKLFF.

V usage is TRBV9 and J usage is TRBJ2-1, with 10 bases that match TRBD2. Germline CDR1 reads SGDLS; CDR2 reads YYNGEE. The CDR3 has 14 residues. The V segment lost 2 bases and the J segment 13 bases; nucleotides outside the gene matches: 9. The CDR3 region has the DNA TGTGCCAGCAGCGTGGGGCTAGCGGGAGTAGAACAGTTCTTC. Translation gives CASSVGLAGVEQFF.

The genes are TRBV11-2 and TRBJ2-3, with 8 bases that match TRBD1. This CDR3 has 16 amino acids. From germline, CDR1 is SGHAT and CDR2 FQNNGV. Losses at the gene ends were 0 bases for V and 2 bases for J; bases not matched to a gene: 4. The CDR3 region has the DNA TGTGCCAGCAGCTTAGATCGGACAGGGCTCACAGATACGCAGTATTTT. Protein product: CASSLDRTGLTDTQYF. Combining the CDR3 with reference TRBV11-2 and TRBJ2-3 gives the whole variable domain EAGVAQSPRYKIIEKRQSVAFWCNPISGHATLYWYQQILGQGPKLLIQFQNNGVVDDSQLPKDRFSAERLKGVDSTLKIQPAKLEDSAVYLCASSLDRTGLTDTQYFGPGTRLTVL.